This is a list of T cell receptor beta chains from one sample in a study of cytomegalovirus exposure and HLA in healthy donors. TCRdb keeps only in-frame clones here, not all; method: immunoSEQ multiplex PCR. Counted here are roughly 160,000 clones, approximately 84% occurring once; the ten biggest clones make up over 2.5%. Material: PBMCs. These receptors were collected from a woman in her forties or fifties in good health and CMV-seropositive. CDR3s include the opening cysteine and the closing phenylalanine or tryptophan. The order of the fields is J gene, D gene, V gene, clone size, CDR3 protein, CDR3 DNA. D genes are given only for firm matches. The listing skips clone size in some rows; elsewhere it reads once, few, many or a size class.

j_gene: TRBJ2-7
d_gene: NA
v_gene: TRBV11-2
abundance: NA
CDR3aa: CASSLGLWQGSYEQYF
CDR3nt: TGTGCCAGCAGCTTAGGATTGTGGCAGGGTTCCTACGAGCAGTACTTC

j_gene: TRBJ2-6
d_gene: TRBD1
v_gene: TRBV25-1
abundance: NA
CDR3aa: CASSDPTRGQEVLTF
CDR3nt: TGTGCCAGCAGTGATCCCACAAGGGGGCAAGAAGTCCTGACTTTC

j_gene: TRBJ2-3
d_gene: TRBD2
v_gene: TRBV10-3
abundance: NA
CDR3aa: CAIMGGMEDTQYF
CDR3nt: TGTGCCATCATGGGGGGGATGGAAGATACGCAGTATTTT

j_gene: TRBJ2-5
d_gene: NA
v_gene: TRBV25-1
abundance: NA
CDR3aa: CASASAPRETQYF
CDR3nt: TGTGCCAGCGCTAGCGCCCCACGGGAGACCCAGTACTTC

j_gene: TRBJ1-1
d_gene: NA
v_gene: TRBV10-1
abundance: once
CDR3aa: CASSDERGSEAFF
CDR3nt: TGCGCCAGCAGTGATGAAAGAGGCAGTGAAGCTTTCTTT

j_gene: TRBJ2-7
d_gene: NA
v_gene: TRBV9
abundance: NA
CDR3aa: CASSVGWQASYEQYF
CDR3nt: TGTGCCAGCAGCGTAGGGTGGCAGGCGTCCTACGAGCAGTACTTC

j_gene: TRBJ1-3
d_gene: TRBD1
v_gene: TRBV7-7
abundance: NA
CDR3aa: CASSADRGAGNTIYF
CDR3nt: TGTGCTAGCAGCGCTGACAGGGGTGCCGGAAACACCATATATTTT

j_gene: TRBJ1-2
d_gene: TRBD1
v_gene: TRBV5-4
abundance: NA
CDR3aa: CASSQDVTGDNYGYTF
CDR3nt: TGTGCCAGCAGCCAGGACGTGACAGGGGACAACTATGGCTACACCTTC

j_gene: TRBJ2-3
d_gene: NA
v_gene: TRBV9
abundance: NA
CDR3aa: CASSVDGGIPDTQYF
CDR3nt: TGTGCCAGCAGCGTAGATGGGGGCATCCCAGATACGCAGTATTTT

j_gene: TRBJ1-5
d_gene: NA
v_gene: TRBV5-4
abundance: few
CDR3aa: CASSLQGGNQPQHF
CDR3nt: TGTGCCAGCAGCTTACAGGGAGGGAATCAGCCCCAGCATTTT

j_gene: TRBJ1-2
d_gene: NA
v_gene: TRBV28
abundance: NA
CDR3aa: CASTQPEGVRGYTF
CDR3nt: TGTGCCAGCACTCAGCCCGAGGGGGTACGGGGCTACACCTTC

j_gene: TRBJ2-5
d_gene: TRBD1
v_gene: TRBV7-2
abundance: NA
CDR3aa: CASSRSSTGEETQYF
CDR3nt: TGTGCCAGCAGCCGCAGTTCCACAGGGGAAGAGACCCAGTACTTC

j_gene: TRBJ1-2
d_gene: NA
v_gene: TRBV19
abundance: once
CDR3aa: CASSPTSQGNYGYTF
CDR3nt: TGTGCCAGTAGCCCAACTTCACAGGGTAACTATGGCTACACCTTC

j_gene: TRBJ1-5
d_gene: NA
v_gene: TRBV18
abundance: once
CDR3aa: CASSPSPSSNQPQHF
CDR3nt: TGTGCCAGCTCACCAAGTCCGAGTAGCAATCAGCCCCAGCATTTT

j_gene: TRBJ1-1
d_gene: NA
v_gene: TRBV30
abundance: NA
CDR3aa: CAWGGVWGGNTEAFF
CDR3nt: TGTGCCTGGGGAGGCGTCTGGGGGGGGAACACTGAAGCTTTCTTT

j_gene: TRBJ1-2
d_gene: NA
v_gene: TRBV27
abundance: NA
CDR3aa: CASSVRGIGGYTF
CDR3nt: TGTGCCAGCAGTGTCAGGGGAATTGGTGGCTACACCTTC

j_gene: TRBJ2-3
d_gene: NA
v_gene: TRBV28
abundance: NA
CDR3aa: CASTPLGAGDTQYF
CDR3nt: TGTGCCAGCACCCCCCTGGGGGCTGGAGATACGCAGTATTTT

j_gene: TRBJ2-1
d_gene: TRBD2
v_gene: TRBV19
abundance: medium-sized
CDR3aa: CASSKTSGSYNEQFF
CDR3nt: TGTGCCAGTAGTAAGACTAGCGGGTCCTACAATGAGCAGTTCTTC

j_gene: TRBJ2-3
d_gene: NA
v_gene: TRBV2
abundance: NA
CDR3aa: CASSEAGAGFTDTQYF
CDR3nt: TGTGCCAGCAGTGAAGCGGGGGCTGGGTTCACAGATACGCAGTATTTT

j_gene: TRBJ2-7
d_gene: NA
v_gene: TRBV28
abundance: NA
CDR3aa: CASSLTPLSRAGYEQYF
CDR3nt: TGTGCCAGCAGCCTTACCCCGCTATCCAGAGCCGGGTACGAGCAGTACTTC

j_gene: TRBJ1-5
d_gene: TRBD1
v_gene: TRBV6-6
abundance: once
CDR3aa: CASSSRGSNQPQHF
CDR3nt: TGTGCCAGCAGTTCCAGGGGGAGCAATCAGCCCCAGCATTTT

j_gene: TRBJ1-5
d_gene: TRBD1
v_gene: TRBV19
abundance: NA
CDR3aa: CASAFSGQTSSNQPQHF
CDR3nt: TGTGCCAGTGCCTTTTCGGGACAGACATCCTCCAATCAGCCCCAGCATTTT

j_gene: TRBJ1-6
d_gene: TRBD1
v_gene: TRBV5-1
abundance: NA
CDR3aa: CASSLAGDSYSPLHF
CDR3nt: TGCGCCAGCAGCTTGGCGGGGGACAGTTATTCACCCCTCCACTTT

j_gene: TRBJ2-7
d_gene: TRBD2
v_gene: TRBV18
abundance: NA
CDR3aa: CASSSRTSGSREQYF
CDR3nt: TGTGCCAGCTCATCGCGGACTAGCGGGAGTCGAGAGCAGTACTTC

j_gene: TRBJ1-2
d_gene: NA
v_gene: TRBV5-4
abundance: NA
CDR3aa: CASSYQGSYGYTF
CDR3nt: TGTGCCAGCAGCTATCAGGGGAGTTATGGCTACACCTTC

j_gene: TRBJ1-2
d_gene: NA
v_gene: TRBV7-9
abundance: once
CDR3aa: CASSLTGSAYGYTF
CDR3nt: TGTGCCAGCAGCCTTACAGGGTCTGCCTATGGCTACACCTTC

j_gene: TRBJ1-1
d_gene: NA
v_gene: TRBV28
abundance: NA
CDR3aa: CASSWQGGNTEAFF
CDR3nt: TGTGCCAGCAGTTGGCAGGGAGGCAACACTGAAGCTTTCTTT

j_gene: TRBJ1-5
d_gene: NA
v_gene: TRBV11-2
abundance: NA
CDR3aa: CASSLGAGSQPQHF
CDR3nt: TGTGCCAGCAGCTTGGGGGCAGGGAGTCAGCCCCAGCATTTT

j_gene: TRBJ1-6
d_gene: NA
v_gene: TRBV4-2
abundance: few
CDR3aa: CASSQWRARNSPLHF
CDR3nt: TGTGCCAGCAGCCAATGGCGGGCAAGAAATTCACCCCTCCACTTT

j_gene: TRBJ1-5
d_gene: TRBD1
v_gene: TRBV15
abundance: NA
CDR3aa: CATSRDGQASNQPQHF
CDR3nt: TGTGCCACCAGCAGAGATGGACAGGCGAGCAATCAGCCCCAGCATTTT

j_gene: TRBJ2-7
d_gene: NA
v_gene: TRBV28
abundance: NA
CDR3aa: CASRAGPPYEQYF
CDR3nt: TGTGCCAGCAGGGCAGGGCCCCCCTACGAGCAGTACTTC

j_gene: TRBJ2-5
d_gene: TRBD2
v_gene: TRBV7-9
abundance: NA
CDR3aa: CASSLSSGGAGGETQYF
CDR3nt: TGTGCCAGCAGCTTATCCAGCGGGGGGGCCGGAGGAGAGACCCAGTACTTC

j_gene: TRBJ2-2
d_gene: TRBD2
v_gene: TRBV6-1
abundance: NA
CDR3aa: CASSEGGGRNTGELFF
CDR3nt: TGTGCCAGCAGTGAAGGGGGCGGGAGGAACACCGGGGAGCTGTTTTTT

j_gene: TRBJ2-3
d_gene: NA
v_gene: TRBV7-2
abundance: NA
CDR3aa: CASSPRDSGNANTQYF
CDR3nt: TGTGCCAGCAGCCCACGGGACTCCGGGAACGCGAATACGCAGTATTTT

j_gene: TRBJ1-2
d_gene: TRBD1
v_gene: TRBV5-6
abundance: few
CDR3aa: CASSQKDRAGYGYTF
CDR3nt: TGTGCCAGCAGCCAAAAGGACAGGGCGGGTTATGGCTACACCTTC

j_gene: TRBJ2-3
d_gene: TRBD1
v_gene: TRBV12-5
abundance: NA
CDR3aa: CASGLGQGGDTQYF
CDR3nt: TGTGCTAGTGGCCTAGGACAGGGTGGAGATACGCAGTATTTT

j_gene: TRBJ2-5
d_gene: TRBD1
v_gene: TRBV28
abundance: NA
CDR3aa: CASAFRDRETQYF
CDR3nt: TGTGCCAGCGCTTTCCGGGACAGAGAGACCCAGTACTTC

j_gene: TRBJ2-3
d_gene: TRBD2
v_gene: TRBV5-1
abundance: once
CDR3aa: CASRTSGGTDTQYF
CDR3nt: TGCGCCAGCAGGACTAGCGGGGGCACAGATACGCAGTATTTT

j_gene: TRBJ1-2
d_gene: TRBD1
v_gene: TRBV4-3
abundance: NA
CDR3aa: CASSQDHRQGKSGYTF
CDR3nt: TGCGCCAGCAGCCAAGACCATCGACAGGGTAAATCTGGCTACACCTTC

j_gene: TRBJ1-1
d_gene: NA
v_gene: TRBV4-2
abundance: NA
CDR3aa: CASSQEQQGRAFF
CDR3nt: TGTGCCAGCAGCCAAGAACAGCAGGGGCGGGCTTTCTTT

j_gene: TRBJ1-1
d_gene: TRBD1
v_gene: TRBV9
abundance: NA
CDR3aa: CASSTHRGEAFF
CDR3nt: TGTGCCAGCAGCACCCACAGGGGAGAAGCTTTCTTT

j_gene: TRBJ1-1
d_gene: TRBD1
v_gene: TRBV30
abundance: few
CDR3aa: CASVRDSSTEAFF
CDR3nt: TGTGCCTCGGTCCGGGACAGCTCCACTGAAGCTTTCTTT

j_gene: TRBJ1-1
d_gene: NA
v_gene: TRBV30
abundance: NA
CDR3aa: CAWRTITEAFF
CDR3nt: TGTGCCTGGAGGACTATCACTGAAGCTTTCTTT

j_gene: TRBJ1-1
d_gene: TRBD1
v_gene: TRBV19
abundance: few
CDR3aa: CASKGQLLNTEAFF
CDR3nt: TGTGCCAGTAAGGGACAGCTCCTAAACACTGAAGCTTTCTTT

j_gene: TRBJ2-5
d_gene: NA
v_gene: TRBV5-6
abundance: NA
CDR3aa: CASSLVQQETQYF
CDR3nt: TGTGCCAGCAGCTTGGTCCAGCAAGAGACCCAGTACTTC

j_gene: TRBJ2-1
d_gene: TRBD2
v_gene: TRBV5-6
abundance: NA
CDR3aa: CASSFGGGSYNEQFF
CDR3nt: TGTGCCAGCAGCTTCGGCGGGGGGTCGTACAATGAGCAGTTCTTC

j_gene: TRBJ2-7
d_gene: NA
v_gene: TRBV4-3
abundance: NA
CDR3aa: CASSPTRGGGHEQYF
CDR3nt: TGCGCCAGCAGCCCTACTAGGGGGGGCGGACACGAGCAGTACTTC

j_gene: TRBJ2-4
d_gene: TRBD1
v_gene: TRBV29-1
abundance: NA
CDR3aa: CSVEKGTGRQYSQYF
CDR3nt: TGCAGCGTGGAAAAGGGGACAGGGAGACAGTACAGTCAGTACTTC

j_gene: TRBJ2-6
d_gene: NA
v_gene: TRBV6-6
abundance: NA
CDR3aa: CASSYSLGSGANGLTF
CDR3nt: TGTGCCAGCAGTTACTCGTTGGGCTCTGGGGCCAACGGCCTGACTTTC

j_gene: TRBJ1-1
d_gene: NA
v_gene: TRBV9
abundance: NA
CDR3aa: CASSREQTRTEAFF
CDR3nt: TGTGCCAGCAGCCGAGAGCAGACGAGGACTGAAGCTTTCTTT

j_gene: TRBJ2-7
d_gene: NA
v_gene: TRBV10-2
abundance: NA
CDR3aa: CASSRDLNYEQYF
CDR3nt: TGCGCCAGCAGCAGGGACTTGAACTACGAGCAGTACTTC

j_gene: TRBJ2-7
d_gene: NA
v_gene: TRBV21-1
abundance: NA
CDR3aa: CASSRGVWILSYEQYF
CDR3nt: TGTGCCAGCAGCAGGGGGGTCTGGATTCTCTCCTACGAGCAGTACTTC

j_gene: TRBJ2-1
d_gene: NA
v_gene: TRBV2
abundance: NA
CDR3aa: CASTEALVKQFF
CDR3nt: TGTGCCAGCACCGAGGCCCTCGTGAAGCAGTTCTTC

j_gene: TRBJ2-1
d_gene: TRBD1
v_gene: TRBV7-3
abundance: NA
CDR3aa: CASSLSGQAKQFF
CDR3nt: TGTGCCAGCAGCTTATCCGGACAGGCGAAGCAGTTCTTC

j_gene: TRBJ2-7
d_gene: TRBD1
v_gene: TRBV28
abundance: NA
CDR3aa: CASSLSSSGQIYEQYF
CDR3nt: TGTGCCAGCAGTTTATCCTCCTCGGGACAGATCTACGAGCAGTACTTC

j_gene: TRBJ2-2
d_gene: TRBD2
v_gene: TRBV7-6
abundance: NA
CDR3aa: CASSWTSGGPNTGELFF
CDR3nt: TGTGCCAGCAGCTGGACTAGCGGGGGGCCGAACACCGGGGAGCTGTTTTTT

j_gene: TRBJ1-4
d_gene: NA
v_gene: TRBV10-2
abundance: NA
CDR3aa: CASSSWEGRTNEKLFF
CDR3nt: TGCGCCAGCAGCTCCTGGGAGGGGCGGACTAATGAAAAACTGTTTTTT

j_gene: TRBJ1-2
d_gene: TRBD1
v_gene: TRBV7-2
abundance: NA
CDR3aa: CASSLQGQPYGYTF
CDR3nt: TGTGCCAGCAGCCTACAGGGGCAGCCCTATGGCTACACCTTC

j_gene: TRBJ1-2
d_gene: TRBD1
v_gene: TRBV30
abundance: NA
CDR3aa: CAWSVTGEGGYTF
CDR3nt: TGTGCCTGGAGCGTAACAGGGGAAGGTGGCTACACCTTC